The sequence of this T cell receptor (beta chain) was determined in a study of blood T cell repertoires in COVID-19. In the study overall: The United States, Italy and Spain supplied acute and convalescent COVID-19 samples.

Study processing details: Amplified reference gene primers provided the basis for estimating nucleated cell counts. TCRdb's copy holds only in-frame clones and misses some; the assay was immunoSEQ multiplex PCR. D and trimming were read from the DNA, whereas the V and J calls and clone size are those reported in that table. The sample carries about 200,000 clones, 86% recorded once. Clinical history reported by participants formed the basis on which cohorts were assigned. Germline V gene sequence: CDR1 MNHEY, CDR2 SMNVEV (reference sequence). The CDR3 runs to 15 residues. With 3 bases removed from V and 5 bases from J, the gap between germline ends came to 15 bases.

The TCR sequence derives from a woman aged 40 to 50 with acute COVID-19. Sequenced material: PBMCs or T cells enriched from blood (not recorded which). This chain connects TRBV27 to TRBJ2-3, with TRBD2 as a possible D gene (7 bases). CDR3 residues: CASSFLGGPRDTQYF. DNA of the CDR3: TGTGCCAGCAGTTTTCTCGGGGGGCCAAGAGATACGCAGTATTTT.